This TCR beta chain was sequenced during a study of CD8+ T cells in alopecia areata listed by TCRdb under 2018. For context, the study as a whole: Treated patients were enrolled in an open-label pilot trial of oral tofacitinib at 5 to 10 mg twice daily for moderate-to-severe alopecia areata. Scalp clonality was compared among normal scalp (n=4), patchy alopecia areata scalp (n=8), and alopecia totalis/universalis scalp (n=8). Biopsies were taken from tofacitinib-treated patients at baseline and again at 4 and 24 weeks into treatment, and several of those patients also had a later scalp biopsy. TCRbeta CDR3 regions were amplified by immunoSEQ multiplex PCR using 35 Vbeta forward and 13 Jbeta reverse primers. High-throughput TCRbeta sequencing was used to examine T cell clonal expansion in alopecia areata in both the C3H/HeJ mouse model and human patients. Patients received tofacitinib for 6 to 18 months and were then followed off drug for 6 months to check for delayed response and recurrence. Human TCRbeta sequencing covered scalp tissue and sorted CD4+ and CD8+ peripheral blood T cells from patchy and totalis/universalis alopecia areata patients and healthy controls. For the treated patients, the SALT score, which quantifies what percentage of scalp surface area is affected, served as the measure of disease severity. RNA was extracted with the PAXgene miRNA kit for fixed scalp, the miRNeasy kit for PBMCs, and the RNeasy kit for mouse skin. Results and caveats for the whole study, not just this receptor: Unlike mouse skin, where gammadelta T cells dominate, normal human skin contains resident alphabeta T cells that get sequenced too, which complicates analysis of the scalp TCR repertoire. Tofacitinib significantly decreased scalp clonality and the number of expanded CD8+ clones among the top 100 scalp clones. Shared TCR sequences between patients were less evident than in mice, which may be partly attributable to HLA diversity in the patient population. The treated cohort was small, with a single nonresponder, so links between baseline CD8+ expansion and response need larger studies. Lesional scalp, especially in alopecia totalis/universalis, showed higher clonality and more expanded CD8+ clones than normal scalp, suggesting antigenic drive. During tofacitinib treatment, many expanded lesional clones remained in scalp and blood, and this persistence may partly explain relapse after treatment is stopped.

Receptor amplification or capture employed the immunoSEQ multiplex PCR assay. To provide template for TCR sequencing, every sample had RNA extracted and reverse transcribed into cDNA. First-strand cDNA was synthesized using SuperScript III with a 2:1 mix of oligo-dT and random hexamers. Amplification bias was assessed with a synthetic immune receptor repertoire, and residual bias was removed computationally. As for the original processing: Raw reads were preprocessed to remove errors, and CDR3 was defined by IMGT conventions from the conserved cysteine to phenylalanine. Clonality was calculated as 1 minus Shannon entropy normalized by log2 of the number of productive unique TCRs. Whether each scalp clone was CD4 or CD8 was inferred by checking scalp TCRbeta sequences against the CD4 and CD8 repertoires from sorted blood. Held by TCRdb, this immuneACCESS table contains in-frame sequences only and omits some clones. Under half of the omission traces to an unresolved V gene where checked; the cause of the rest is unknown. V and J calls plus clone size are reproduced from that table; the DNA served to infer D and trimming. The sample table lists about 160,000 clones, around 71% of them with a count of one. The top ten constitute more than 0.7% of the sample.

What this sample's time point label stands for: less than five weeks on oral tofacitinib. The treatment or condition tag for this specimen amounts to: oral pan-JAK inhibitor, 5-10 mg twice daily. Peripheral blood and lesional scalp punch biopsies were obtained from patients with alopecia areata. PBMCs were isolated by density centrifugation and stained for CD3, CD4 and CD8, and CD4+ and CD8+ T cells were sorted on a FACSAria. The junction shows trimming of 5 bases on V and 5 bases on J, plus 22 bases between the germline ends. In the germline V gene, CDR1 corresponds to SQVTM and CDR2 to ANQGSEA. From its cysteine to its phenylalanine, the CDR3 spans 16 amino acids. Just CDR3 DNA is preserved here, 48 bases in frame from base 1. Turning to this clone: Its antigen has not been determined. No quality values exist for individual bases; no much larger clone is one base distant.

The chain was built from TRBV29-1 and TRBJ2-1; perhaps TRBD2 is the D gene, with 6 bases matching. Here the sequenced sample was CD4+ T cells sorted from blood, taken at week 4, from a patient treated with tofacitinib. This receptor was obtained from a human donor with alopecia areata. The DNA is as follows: TGCAGCGTTTCCCTCGGGGTGGGGGGACCGAACAATGAGCAGTTCTTC. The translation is CSVSLGVGGPNNEQFF.